The 15 T cell receptor beta chains given below trace back to one sample, sequenced in a study of T cell clonality in common variable immunodeficiency. Profiled with immunoSEQ multiplex PCR; TCRdb holds only in-frame clones, not every one. The sample contains tens of thousands of clones, none of them singletons. Sequencing input: peripheral blood mononuclear cells. These receptors all stem from a person aged 18-70 years in good health.

This clone was counted ten times or more. The read ends 3 residues shy of where the CDR3 ends; the end is completed using the germline J gene. The J gene is TRBJ1-4, the V gene TRBV7-2; D not resolved. The germline V gene has CDR1 SGHTA and CDR2 FQGNSA. This CDR3 is built from 13 residues. The ends were cut back, 3 bases at V and 5 bases at J, with 7 bases in the middle. CDR3 sequence: CASSFVQNEKLFF. CDR3 DNA (partial): TGTGCCAGCAGCTTCGTACAGAATGAAAAA.

This clone was counted at least ten times. The sequence runs out 3 residues before the end of the CDR3; the remainder is reconstructed from the germline J gene. The V call is TRBV29-1, the J call TRBJ2-5, with TRBD2 identical over 8 bases. The CDR3 covers 16 residues. Trimming removed 7 bases from V and 1 base from J; junction bases left unmatched: 14. Germline assignment: CDR1 SQVTM and CDR2 ANQGSEA. CDR3 amino acids: CSAEPALAGFQETQYF. The CDR3 DNA, read in part, is TGCAGCGCCGAACCCGCCCTAGCGGGTTTCCAAGAGACC.

This clone was recorded many times. The CDR3 end is not reached by the read, which stops 3 residues before it; the germline J gene fills it in. The chain couples TRBV18 to TRBJ2-3; tentative D call: TRBD2 (6 bases). Germline-derived CDR1 and CDR2 are KGHSH and LQKENI. CDR3 size: 14 residues. Trimming pared 4 bases from V and 5 bases from J, leaving 13 bases between. The CDR3 DNA, read in part, is TGTGCCAGCTCACGACGGGGGACCGTAGATACG. Its protein product is CASSRRGTVDT. The entire CDR3 is CASSRRGTVDTQYF.

The table lists this clone with many counts. Read coverage stops 3 residues before the CDR3 terminus; the germline J gene supplies the remainder. V is TRBV4-2 and J is TRBJ2-6; weak D call: TRBD1 (5 bases). This CDR3 contains 16 residues. Trimming left V 0 bases short and J 1 base short, with 7 bases between. Germline CDR1 and CDR2: LGHNA and YNFKEQ. CDR3 region: CASSQDQGSGANVLTF. Incomplete CDR3 DNA: TGTGCCAGCAGCCAAGATCAGGGTTCTGGGGCCAACGTC.

Ten or more counts support this clone. The CDR3 goes on 3 residues after the read ends, and that part is filled in from the germline J gene. V and J are TRBV5-4 and TRBJ1-1, with D possibly being TRBD1 (6 bases). V was cut by 3 bases and J by 1 base, with 13 bases left in between. The CDR3 is made up of 15 amino acids. CDR1 is SGHNT, CDR2 YYREEE, per germline (reference sequence). The part of the CDR3 DNA that was read is TGTGCCAGCAGCTCCGGACAGAACCCGAACACTGAA. Translated, it gives CASSSGQNPNTE. The CDR3 as a whole reads CASSSGQNPNTEAFF.

There are many counts of this clone. The read terminates 3 residues ahead of where the CDR3 ends, so the germline J gene completes it. The V and J genes are TRBV11-2 and TRBJ2-2; perhaps TRBD1 as D (5 bases). This CDR3 has 14 amino acids. The ends were cut back, 0 bases at V and 4 bases at J, with 6 bases in the middle. CDR1 is SGHAT, CDR2 FQNNGV, per germline. CDR3 sequence: CASSLERGTGELFF. CDR3 DNA (partial): TGTGCCAGCAGCTTAGAAAGGGGCACCGGGGAG.

This clone has at least ten counts. The CDR3 end is not reached by the read, which stops 3 residues before it; the germline J gene fills it in. The V and J genes are TRBV9 and TRBJ2-3; 14 bases agree with TRBD2. Looked up from germline, CDR1 is SGDLS and CDR2 is YYNGEE. There are 15 residues in the CDR3. Trimming removed 7 bases from V and 5 bases from J; junction bases left unmatched: 6. Partial CDR3 DNA: TGTGCCAGCGACGGGACTAGCGGGGGAGGAGATACG. This sequence encodes CASDGTSGGGDT. The full-length CDR3 reads as CASDGTSGGGDTQYF.

This clone was detected ten times or more. The read gets to within 3 residues of the CDR3 end, and the germline J gene fills in the rest. The V gene is TRBV29-1, the J gene TRBJ2-3; maybe TRBD2 (6 bases). V lost 7 bases and J 5 bases, leaving 13 bases between the germline ends. Per germline, CDR1 SQVTM and CDR2 ANQGSEA. The CDR3 runs to 12 residues. The DNA read from the CDR3 is TGCAGCGCCCGGAGAGCGGGAGATACG. Amino acid sequence: CSARRAGDT. The full CDR3 is CSARRAGDTQYF.

This clone was counted ten times or more. The read comes to an end 3 residues before the CDR3 does, leaving the germline J gene to fill in the end. The chain carries TRBV5-1 and TRBJ1-2; TRBD1 is a possible D gene (5 bases). V was shortened by 4 bases and J by 5 bases, with 6 bases between the two germline ends. The CDR3 length is 11 residues. Germline V lookup: CDR1 SGHRS, CDR2 YFSETQ. CDR3 in amino acids: CASSGGYGYTF. The sequenced CDR3 bases are TGCGCCAGCAGCGGGGGGTATGGC.

This clone was seen at least ten times. The CDR3 end falls 3 residues outside the read, so it is completed with the germline J gene. The chain carries TRBV30 and TRBJ2-1, with 9 bases lining up with TRBD2. CDR1 GTSNPN and CDR2 SVGIG come from the germline V gene (reference sequence). V shed 7 bases, J shed 0 bases, and the junction held 13 bases outside the gene matches. The CDR3 extends over 17 amino acids. CDR3 bases read: TGTGCCTCGGACTGGGGCGGGGGGGCGAGCTCCTACAATGAG. Residues: CASDWGGGASSYNE. The entire CDR3 reads CASDWGGGASSYNEQFF.

This clone appeared many times. The CDR3 is cut off 3 residues early in the read; its end comes from the germline J gene. The V and J genes are TRBV30 and TRBJ2-7; TRBD1 agrees at 9 bases. Trimming took 1 base from V and 4 from J; bases not matched to a gene: 5. The CDR3 runs 14 residues. The germline CDR1 and CDR2 sequences are GTSNPN and SVGIG (reference sequence). The CDR3 bases that were read are TGTGCCTGGAGTGGAAGGGGACAGGGTTACGAG. Protein: CAWSGRGQGYE. Given in full, the CDR3 is CAWSGRGQGYEQYF. Filled out from reference TRBV30 and TRBJ2-7, the complete variable domain reads SQTIHQWPATLVQPVGSPLSLECTVEGTSNPNLYWYRQAAGRGLQLLFYSVGIGQISSEVPQNLSASRPQDRQFILSSKKLLLSDSGFYLCAWSGRGQGYEQYFGPGTRLTVT.

This clone occurred many times. The read ends 3 residues shy of where the CDR3 ends; the end is completed using the germline J gene. V and J are TRBV6-2 or TRBV6-3 and TRBJ2-3, with 7 bases lining up with TRBD2. There are 14 residues in the CDR3. Germline V gives CDR1 MNHEY, CDR2 SVGEGT. The ends lost 8 bases at V and 2 bases at J; junction bases unmatched: 7. The CDR3 bases that were read are TGTGCCAGCGCTTTAGCGGGCCCCACAGATACG. Protein product: CASALAGPTDT. The whole CDR3 protein reads CASALAGPTDTQYF.

The sample holds many counts of this clone. The read terminates 3 residues before the CDR3 end, so the remaining end is supplied by the germline J gene. The chain is built from TRBV19 and TRBJ1-4; possibly TRBD1 for D (5 bases). Deletions cut 4 bases from V and 8 bases from J, with 11 bases between. Germline V gene data show CDR1 as LNHDA and CDR2 as SQIVND (reference sequence). The CDR3 length is 13 residues. CDR3 in amino acids: CASSTSSGEKLFF. CDR3 DNA, as far as it was read: TGTGCCAGTAGTACTTCATCAGGGGAAAAA.

In regard to this clone: The read terminates 3 residues before the CDR3 end, so the remaining end is supplied by the germline J gene. This chain links TRBV20-1 with TRBJ1-4; maybe TRBD1 (6 bases). Germline V gives CDR1 DFQATT, CDR2 SNEGSKA (reference sequence). This CDR3 contains 13 residues. CDR3 protein: CSAQGQDNSPLFF. The covered CDR3 bases are TGCAGTGCTCAGGGACAAGATAATTCACCA.

This clone occurred many times. With the read ending 3 residues before the CDR3 end, the germline J gene is used to fill in that end. V is TRBV19 and J is TRBJ2-5, with a tentative D call TRBD2 (5 bases). From germline, CDR1 is LNHDA and CDR2 SQIVND (reference sequence). The CDR3 is 13 residues long. Trimming left V 1 base short and J 5 bases short, with 8 bases between. Partial CDR3 DNA: TGTGCCAGTAGTATAGGAAGAGGGGAGACC. Protein: CASSIGRGET. The CDR3 as a whole reads CASSIGRGETQYF.